Presented here are 19 T cell receptor beta chains from one specimen sequenced in a study of T cells in Graves' hyperthyroidism and ophthalmopathy (dated by TCRdb to the late 2010s). Library preparation was by multiplex PCR. These reads were obtained on an Illumina HiSeq 2000. The TCR beta CDR3 regions were amplified from the RNA transcripts. The first round of RT-PCR for the TCR CDR3 was performed with the HTBI primer set and the Qiagen OneStep RT-PCR kit. Starting from the raw public reads, TCRdb applied fastp trimming at Q25, assembled clones with MiXCR and retained in-frame beta chains. Entries are consolidated by CDR3 protein sequence, retaining the most common genes and DNA. For this sample the table gives about 640,000 distinct CDR3 sequences, of which 20% to 25% were detected only once. The leading ten clones occupy roughly a third of the sample. Sequencing was performed on blood. The receptors derive from a young man with Graves' ophthalmopathy.

This clonotype was seen ten or more times. The chain joins TRBV12-3 or TRBV12-4 to TRBJ1-5, with 7 bases identical to TRBD1. V lost 5 bases to trimming and J lost 2 bases; unmatched junction nucleotides: 6. The CDR3 extends over 15 amino acids. CDR3 region: CASSHRGRGNQPQHF. In nucleotides, the CDR3 is TGTGCCAGCAGTCACAGGGGTAGGGGCAATCAGCCCCAGCATTTT.

This clonotype was observed a few times. The rearrangement links TRBV28 to TRBJ2-7, with no clear D. The CDR3 loop spans 11 amino acids. Germline loops: CDR1 MDHEN, CDR2 SYDVKM. The V end was cut by 10 bases, the J end by 2 bases, with 9 bases between. The CDR3 loop reads CATFGAYEQYF. The CDR3 coding sequence is TGTGCCACCTTCGGCGCCTACGAGCAGTACTTC.

The sample holds a few counts of this clonotype. The chain recombines TRBV12-3 or TRBV12-4 with TRBJ2-7; D gene uncertain. V was shortened by 2 bases and J by 5 bases, with 4 bases between the two germline ends. The CDR3 totals 11 residues. The CDR3 here is CASSLSHEQYF. Here the CDR3 DNA reads TGTGCCAGCAGTTTAAGTCACGAGCAGTACTTC.

This chain joins TRBV29-1 and TRBJ2-1; the match to TRBD1 covers 9 bases. The CDR3 length is 13 residues. Germline V gives CDR1 SQVTM, CDR2 ANQGSEA. Trimming cost V 6 bases and J 8 bases; bases outside gene matches: 8. CDR3 sequence reads: CSVGQGVLDEQFF. The CDR3 bases are TGCAGCGTGGGACAGGGAGTTTTAGATGAGCAGTTCTTC.

A note on this clonotype: One end of the junction fails to match germline, which may point to a read error. The chain uses TRBV5-1 and TRBJ2-2, with D perhaps matching TRBD2 (5 bases). CDR1 and CDR2 (germline): SGHRS, YFSETQ. CDR3 length: 13 residues. The CDR3 nucleotides read TGCGCCAGCAGCGAGTTGCTACCCGGGGAGCTGCTTTTT. Amino acids: CASSELLPGELLF.

This clonotype was detected only a few times. The chain is built from TRBV13 and TRBJ1-2; D uncertain. Trimming took off 7 bases at V and 6 bases at J, with 12 bases between the two ends. The CDR3 extends over 12 amino acids. Germline CDR1 is PRHDT and CDR2 is FYEKMQ (reference sequence). In DNA form, the CDR3 reads TGTGCCAGCAACGGCAACAGCGATGGCTACACCTTC. Its translation is CASNGNSDGYTF.

This clonotype appeared a few times. Its ends do not fully match the called genes, so a read error is possible. The genes are TRBV7-3 and TRBJ2-1, with TRBD2 matching over 8 bases. The CDR3 has 15 residues. Germline values: CDR1 SGHTA, CDR2 FQGTGA. The CDR3 sequence: CASSPLSGGYNKQFF. CDR3 DNA: TGTGCCAGCAGCCCCCTTTCGGGAGGGTACAATAAGCAGTTCTTC.

This clonotype was detected only a few times. The V gene is TRBV10-3, the J gene TRBJ2-1; 8 bases fit TRBD2. This CDR3 comprises 14 residues. The ends lost 2 bases at V and 7 bases at J; junction bases unmatched: 4. Germline-derived CDR1 and CDR2 are ENHRY and SYGVKD. The CDR3, as DNA: TGTGCCATCAGTGAGAAGGTAGCGGGGAATGAGCAGTTCTTC. It is translated as CAISEKVAGNEQFF.

The chain recombines TRBV6-2 or TRBV6-3 with TRBJ1-1; 8 bases match TRBD1. V lost 5 bases, J lost 7 bases, and 9 bases stayed unmatched. Per germline, CDR1 MNHEY and CDR2 SVGEGT. This CDR3 contains 14 residues. CDR3 loop: CASSRTGRAVEAFF. Here the CDR3 DNA reads TGTGCCAGCAGTCGGACAGGGAGAGCTGTTGAAGCTTTCTTT.

The rearrangement uses TRBV5-1 and TRBJ1-6; the match to TRBD1 covers 7 bases. This CDR3 is 16 amino acids long. J was trimmed by 1 base and V by 4 bases; bases with no gene match: 5. From germline, CDR1 is SGHRS and CDR2 YFSETQ. The CDR3 loop is CASSSRDRSYNSPLHF. CDR3 in DNA: TGCGCCAGCAGCAGCAGGGACAGATCCTATAATTCACCCCTCCACTTT.

The chain carries TRBV12-3 or TRBV12-4 and TRBJ2-3; D tentatively reads TRBD1 or TRBD2 (7 bases each). The CDR3 length is 16 residues. Trimming left V 6 bases short and J 2 bases short, with 18 bases between. DNA for the CDR3: TGTGCCAGCAGCACTACTAGCGAGGGGGCCACAGATACGCAGTATTTT. This gives the protein CASSTTSEGATDTQYF.

The V and J genes are TRBV5-4 and TRBJ1-1; D perhaps matches TRBD1 (5 bases). V gave up 0 bases and J gave up 4 bases, with 7 bases separating them. Germline CDR1 is SGHNT and CDR2 is YYREEE (reference sequence). The CDR3 covers 13 residues. The CDR3: CASSLDRFTEAFF. CDR3 nucleotide sequence: TGTGCCAGCAGCTTGGACAGGTTCACTGAAGCTTTCTTT.

In this sample, this clonotype turned up a few times. This chain joins TRBV28 and TRBJ2-7; D perhaps matches TRBD1 (5 bases). The CDR3 spans 15 residues. Trimming took off 5 bases at V and 0 bases at J, with 14 bases between the two ends. CDR1 and CDR2 (germline): MDHEN, SYDVKM. The CDR3 DNA follows: TGTGCCAGCAGTATCGGACACACAAGCTCCTACGAGCAGTACTTC. Amino acids: CASSIGHTSSYEQYF. Full variable domain (outside the CDR3, taken from reference TRBV28 and TRBJ2-7): DVKVTQSSRYLVKRTGEKVFLECVQDMDHENMFWYRQDPGLGLRLIYFSYDVKMKEKGDIPEGYSVSREKKERFSLILESASTNQTSMYLCASSIGHTSSYEQYFGPGTRLTVT.

The genes are TRBV5-1 and TRBJ2-2; 8 bases agree with TRBD2. Germline V CDR1 and CDR2: SGHRS, YFSETQ. The CDR3 has 15 residues. The trim removed 5 bases at V and 7 bases at J, leaving 10 bases unmatched. CDR3: CASRPGLARVGELFF. CDR3 in DNA: TGCGCCAGCAGACCTGGACTAGCCCGAGTCGGGGAGCTGTTTTTT.

This chain's CDR3 is CATSREGGITDTQYF. In DNA form, the CDR3 reads TGTGCCACCAGCAGAGAGGGGGGAATCACAGATACGCAGTATTTT. This rearrangement joins TRBV15 to TRBJ2-3; D is perhaps TRBD2 (6 bases). Germline V gene lookup returns CDR1 LNHNV and CDR2 YYDKDF (reference sequence). Between the trimmed V and J ends, which lost 0 bases and 2 bases, there was a span of 9 bases. CDR3 size: 15 residues.

This clonotype was detected many times. The chain is built from TRBV2 and TRBJ1-1; D is undetermined. V was trimmed by 3 bases and J by 3 bases, leaving 14 bases between them. The germline V gene has CDR1 SNHLY and CDR2 FYNNEI. This CDR3 comprises 15 residues. The DNA for the CDR3 is TGTGCCAGCAGTGAGGGTCCGGGAGGAGACACTGAAGCTTTCTTT. Translated, it gives CASSEGPGGDTEAFF. The full variable domain, completed using reference TRBV2 and TRBJ1-1, is EPEVTQTPSHQVTQMGQEVILRCVPISNHLYFYWYRQILGQKVEFLVSFYNNEISEKSEIFDDQFSVERPDGSNFTLKIRSTKLEDSAMYFCASSEGPGGDTEAFFGQGTRLTVV.

This clonotype was recorded many times. The chain links TRBV2 to TRBJ1-6, with 7 bases aligning to TRBD1. V was pared by 6 bases and J by 5 bases, with 7 bases of the junction left unmatched. Looked up from germline, CDR1 is SNHLY and CDR2 is FYNNEI. The CDR3 loop spans 15 amino acids. CDR3 residues: CASRGMTGNNSPLHF. The CDR3 DNA is TGTGCCAGCAGGGGAATGACAGGGAATAATTCACCCCTCCACTTT. Full variable domain (rest looked up from reference TRBV2 and TRBJ1-6): EPEVTQTPSHQVTQMGQEVILRCVPISNHLYFYWYRQILGQKVEFLVSFYNNEISEKSEIFDDQFSVERPDGSNFTLKIRSTKLEDSAMYFCASRGMTGNNSPLHFGNGTRLTVT.

This CDR3 reads CACRLAGSYNEQFF. In nucleotides, the CDR3 is TGTGCCTGCCGACTAGCGGGTTCCTACAATGAGCAGTTCTTC. The gene calls are TRBV30 and TRBJ2-1; 10 bases are shared with TRBD2. V shed 6 bases and J 1 base; nucleotides not matched to a gene: 3. The CDR3 runs 14 residues. The germline gives CDR1 GTSNPN, CDR2 SVGIG (reference sequence).

In its sample, this clonotype was seen a few times. The gene calls are TRBV6-2 or TRBV6-3 and TRBJ1-5, with 9 bases lining up with TRBD1. The CDR3 has 16 amino acids. J gave up 4 bases and V 4 bases, and 8 bases lay outside the gene matches. Germline V CDR1 and CDR2: MNHEY, SVGEGT. CDR3 sequence reads: CASSSTGTGINQPQHF. The CDR3 DNA reads TGTGCCAGCAGTTCTACCGGGACAGGGATAAATCAGCCCCAGCATTTT.